This TCR beta chain originates from a study of blood T cell repertoires in COVID-19. V lost 4 bases and J lost 0, with 15 bases in between. The germline gives CDR1 MDHEN, CDR2 SYDVKM. The CDR3 runs 16 residues. In the source study's methods: Amplification of reference gene primers was used by the study to estimate nucleated cell counts. The method was immunoSEQ multiplex PCR; TCRdb's version includes in-frame clones alone and lacks a portion of them. V and J calls plus clone size are reproduced from that table; the DNA served to infer D and trimming. Of more than 300,000 clones listed, about nine tenths are singletons.

The J gene is TRBJ1-2, the V gene TRBV28, with no clear D. The material sequenced was PBMCs or T cells enriched from blood (not recorded which). The TCR was taken from a man aged 30-40 years who had recovered from COVID-19. The CDR3 reads CASSSTGNPANYGYTF. CDR3 DNA sequence: TGTGCCAGCAGTTCCACCGGGAATCCCGCTAACTATGGCTACACCTTC.